This section outlines one T cell receptor beta chain sequence together with its context. As originally analysed: Amplification with reference gene primers provided the estimates of nucleated cell counts. Some clones are missing from TCRdb's copy, which holds only in-frame ones; the method was immunoSEQ multiplex PCR. That table supplies the V and J calls and clone size; D and trimming were determined from the DNA. The sample carries around 63,000 clones, approximately 87% recorded once. This sample was taken from a study of blood T cell repertoires in COVID-19. The wider study: PBMCs, B-cell-depleted T cells, or T cells were the source of the cDNA or gDNA that made up the material.

The germline V gene encodes CDR1 SNHLY and CDR2 FYNNEI. This CDR3 spans 12 amino acids. The junction had 3 bases not matched to a gene; V was cut back by 3 bases and J by 9 bases. This receptor was taken from a woman between 55 and 75 years old with acute or convalescent COVID-19. Sequenced input: peripheral blood. The V and J genes are TRBV2 and TRBJ2-3, with 7 bases that match TRBD2. The CDR3 nucleotides are TGTGCCAGCAGTGAGGGGCGGGAGACGCAGTATTTT. It is translated as CASSEGRETQYF.